One and the same sample provided the 20 T cell receptor beta chains below, sequenced in a study of cytomegalovirus exposure and HLA in healthy donors. PCR amplification relied on 60 Vbeta primers (plus 13 Jbeta primers). Data came from immunoSEQ multiplex PCR; TCRdb stores just in-frame clones and leaves some out. The table shows 170,000 or so clones, with less than 85% occurring only once. Sequencing used PBMCs. These receptors were collected from a man aged 18 to 29 in good health and CMV-seronegative.

The chain joins TRBV6-1 to TRBJ1-1; D is undetermined. This CDR3 has 13 amino acids. Per germline, CDR1 MNHNS and CDR2 SASEGT. V lost 4 bases, J lost 1 base, and 7 bases lay in between. CDR3 loop: CASSGLTNTEAFF. The CDR3 nucleotides read TGTGCCAGCAGTGGACTGACGAACACTGAAGCTTTCTTT.

A few counts support this clone. This rearrangement joins TRBV5-1 to TRBJ1-2; D might be TRBD1 (5 bases). The V end was cut by 0 bases, the J end by 4 bases, with 16 bases between. Germline CDR1 is SGHRS and CDR2 is YFSETQ. This CDR3 region has 16 residues. The chain's CDR3 is CASSLEENRPSYGYTF. The CDR3 DNA reads TGCGCCAGCAGCTTGGAAGAAAACAGGCCGAGCTATGGCTACACCTTC.

Comment on this clone: Other nucleotide sequences in the sample specify the same CDR3. This chain uses TRBV19 with TRBJ1-5, with D possibly TRBD1 on 5 matching bases. This CDR3 comprises 14 residues. In germline, CDR1 is LNHDA, CDR2 SQIVND (reference sequence). V gave up 3 bases and J gave up 1 base, with 7 bases separating them. This CDR3 reads CASSMRQSNQPQHF. CDR3 sequence (DNA): TGTGCCAGTAGTATGAGACAGAGCAATCAGCCCCAGCATTTT.

The J gene is TRBJ2-3, the V gene TRBV2; possible D gene TRBD2, 7 bases. Germline values: CDR1 SNHLY, CDR2 FYNNEI. The CDR3 loop spans 15 amino acids. Trimming left V 1 base short and J 8 bases short, with 16 bases between. In DNA form, the CDR3 reads TGTGCCAGCAGTGAAGAGGGGGGGCGATTGGGTACGCAGTATTTT. This codes for CASSEEGGRLGTQYF.

V usage is TRBV6-5 and J usage is TRBJ2-5, with a weak D call TRBD1 (5 bases). This CDR3 is built from 16 residues. Trimming took off 2 bases at V and 0 bases at J, with 13 bases between the two ends. Germline loops: CDR1 MNHEY, CDR2 SVGAGI. CDR3 DNA: TGTGCCAGCAGTTACGACAGCCAAACCTACCAAGAGACCCAGTACTTC. Its protein is CASSYDSQTYQETQYF.

The chain recombines TRBV19 with TRBJ2-5; 10 bases agree with TRBD2. The V segment lost 1 base and the J segment 4 bases; nucleotides outside the gene matches: 6. CDR1 is LNHDA, CDR2 SQIVND, per germline (reference sequence). This CDR3 is 16 amino acids long. The CDR3 loop reads CASSIAAGGPRETQYF. As DNA, the CDR3 is TGTGCCAGTAGTATAGCAGCGGGGGGGCCCAGAGAGACCCAGTACTTC.

V and J are TRBV30 and TRBJ2-2; 7 nucleotides agree with TRBD1. The CDR3 loop spans 16 amino acids. From germline, CDR1 is GTSNPN and CDR2 SVGIG (reference sequence). V shed 1 base and J 5 bases; nucleotides not matched to a gene: 10. The chain's CDR3 is CAWSALPGGETGELFF. CDR3 coding DNA: TGTGCCTGGAGTGCGCTCCCAGGGGGAGAAACCGGGGAGCTGTTTTTT.

The CDR3 DNA reads as TGTGCCAGCAGCTTCACAGGCTCCTACGAGCAGTACTTC. Translation: CASSFTGSYEQYF. The chain has TRBV7-2 and TRBJ2-7; D is perhaps TRBD1 (5 bases). The V and J ends lost 3 bases and 0 bases respectively, with 6 bases between them. The CDR3 contains 13 residues. Germline V gene sequence: CDR1 SGHTA, CDR2 FQGNSA. Filled out from reference TRBV7-2 and TRBJ2-7, the complete variable domain reads GAGVSQSPSNKVTEKGKDVELRCDPISGHTALYWYRQSLGQGLEFLIYFQGNSAPDKSGLPSDRFSAERTGGSVSTLTIQRTQQEDSAVYLCASSFTGSYEQYFGPGTRLTVT.

V is TRBV4-1 and J is TRBJ2-1, with D tentatively TRBD1 (5 bases). Trimming pared 0 bases from V and 5 bases from J, leaving 11 bases between. From germline, CDR1 is MGHRA and CDR2 YSYEKL. This CDR3 is built from 15 residues. As DNA, the CDR3 is TGCGCCAGCAGCCAAGATCCAGGGCCAAACAATGAGCAGTTCTTC. This translates into CASSQDPGPNNEQFF.

This clone turned up a few times. The V call is TRBV7-2, the J call TRBJ2-7; 11 bases align to TRBD1. Germline-derived CDR1 and CDR2 are SGHTA and FQGNSA. The CDR3 is 15 residues long. With 3 bases clipped from V and 4 bases from J, the junction kept 5 bases outside the gene matches. CDR3 bases: TGTGCCAGCAGCTTGGGGGACAGGGGGACTTACGAGCAGTACTTC. Amino acids: CASSLGDRGTYEQYF.

The V and J genes are TRBV27 and TRBJ2-7, with D maybe TRBD2 (6 bases). The CDR3 runs 15 residues. Per the germline V gene, CDR1 is MNHEY and CDR2 is SMNVEV (reference sequence). V was clipped by 1 base and J by 3 bases, with 13 bases between them. CDR3 coding DNA: TGTGCCAGCAGTTTATTGGGGGGTTCGGACTACGAGCAGTACTTC. The encoded protein is CASSLLGGSDYEQYF.

The chain has TRBV27 and TRBJ1-5, with unresolved D. The V and J ends lost 6 bases and 2 bases respectively, with 17 bases between them. CDR3 length: 16 amino acids. Germline CDR1 reads MNHEY; CDR2 reads SMNVEV (reference sequence). CDR3 residues: CASRPSWASRNQPQHF. The CDR3 DNA reads TGTGCCAGCAGACCCTCCTGGGCTTCCCGCAATCAGCCCCAGCATTTT.

This rearrangement joins TRBV2 to TRBJ2-7; 7 bases agree with TRBD1. Trimming at V came to 5 bases and at J to 3 bases, leaving 13 bases not matched to a gene. The CDR3 consists of 16 residues. From germline, CDR1 is SNHLY and CDR2 FYNNEI. The CDR3 protein is CASSPIRGQDYYEQYF. The CDR3 nucleotides read TGTGCCAGCAGTCCCATCCGAGGACAGGATTACTACGAGCAGTACTTC.

The chain links TRBV7-2 to TRBJ2-7; D possibly corresponds to TRBD2 (6 bases). CDR1 and CDR2 (germline): SGHTA, FQGNSA. CDR3 length: 12 amino acids. Trimming removed 5 bases from V and 2 bases from J, with 7 bases in between. The CDR3 region has the DNA TGTGCCAGCAGCCCGGGGGCCTACGAGCAGTACTTC. It yields the protein CASSPGAYEQYF. The complete variable domain, with remaining parts taken from reference TRBV7-2 and TRBJ2-7, reads GAGVSQSPSNKVTEKGKDVELRCDPISGHTALYWYRQSLGQGLEFLIYFQGNSAPDKSGLPSDRFSAERTGGSVSTLTIQRTQQEDSAVYLCASSPGAYEQYFGPGTRLTVT.

The genes are TRBV28 and TRBJ2-5; 8 bases are shared with TRBD1. This CDR3 is built from 13 residues. The V segment lost 6 bases and the J segment 1 base; nucleotides outside the gene matches: 1. Looked up from germline, CDR1 is MDHEN and CDR2 is SYDVKM. The CDR3 spells CASRTGVQETQYF. As DNA, the CDR3 is TGTGCCAGCAGGACAGGGGTCCAAGAGACCCAGTACTTC.

The chain couples TRBV15 to TRBJ2-7; maybe TRBD1 (6 bases). V lost 0 bases and J lost 5, with 8 bases in between. The CDR3 is 13 amino acids. Germline CDR1 reads LNHNV; CDR2 reads YYDKDF (reference sequence). The CDR3 protein is CATSRDHRDEQYF. CDR3 coding DNA: TGTGCCACCAGCAGAGATCACAGGGACGAGCAGTACTTC.

The CDR3 loop is CASTRPGINNEQFF. CDR3 coding DNA: TGTGCCAGCACTAGGCCCGGGATAAACAATGAGCAGTTCTTC. This chain uses TRBV27 with TRBJ2-1; weak D call: TRBD2 (5 bases). The CDR3 is 14 amino acids. Germline V gene sequence: CDR1 MNHEY, CDR2 SMNVEV (reference sequence). V gave up 7 bases and J gave up 5 bases, with 15 bases separating them.

V is TRBV9 and J is TRBJ1-1; the D is unclear. The CDR3 extends over 13 amino acids. CDR1 SGDLS and CDR2 YYNGEE come from the germline V gene. Trimming shortened V by 0 bases and J by 0 bases, and 3 bases separated the two germline ends. CDR3 DNA sequence: TGTGCCAGCAGCGTAGAGCTGAACACTGAAGCTTTCTTT. It specifies CASSVELNTEAFF.

CDR3: CASSNRQGARLVPQHF. CDR3 DNA sequence: TGTGCCAGCAGTAATCGACAGGGGGCGAGGTTAGTGCCCCAGCATTTT. This chain uses TRBV28 with TRBJ1-5, with 10 positions matching TRBD1. Trimming took 5 bases from V and 9 from J; bases not matched to a gene: 13. The CDR3 totals 16 residues. Germline V gene sequence: CDR1 MDHEN, CDR2 SYDVKM.

This sequence joins TRBV5-1 and TRBJ1-5, with 7 bases identical to TRBD1. V was clipped by 2 bases and J by 3 bases; unmatched bases: 2. Germline lookup yields CDR1 SGHRS and CDR2 YFSETQ. The CDR3 runs 14 residues. CDR3 protein: CASSFGTDNQPQHF. CDR3 nucleotides: TGCGCCAGCAGCTTCGGGACAGACAATCAGCCCCAGCATTTT.